This T cell receptor (beta chain) stems from a study of T cells in Graves' hyperthyroidism and ophthalmopathy. The length of the CDR3 is 14 residues. Trimming stripped 6 bases from V and 13 bases from J, with 19 bases between. CDR1 and CDR2 from the germline V gene are SNHLY and FYNNEI. This clonotype showed up many times. There were TCR beta CDR3 regions amplified from RNA transcripts. HTBI primers were employed in a first-round RT-PCR of the TCR CDR3. MiXCR, run by TCRdb on the multiplex PCR reads, gives a single entry per CDR3 protein. The table shows some 420,000 distinct CDR3 sequences, with 12% to 15% occurring only once.

The J gene is TRBJ1-6, the V gene TRBV2; D gene uncertain. This TCR was recovered from a woman aged 18-29 years with Graves' hyperthyroidism. Material for sequencing was blood. CDR3 sequence (DNA): TGTGCCAGCAGCGTAGGGCAGCTCCTTTCGCCCCTCCACTTT. This gives the protein CASSVGQLLSPLHF.